The 18 T cell receptor beta chains below were found in one sample sequenced in a study of T cells in Graves' hyperthyroidism and ophthalmopathy. Amplified regions were TCR beta CDR3 sequences from RNA transcripts. The HTBI set primed first-round TCR CDR3 RT-PCR. TCRdb independently ran MiXCR on the multiplex PCR reads; one entry per CDR3 protein. The table lists hundreds of thousands of distinct CDR3 sequences, 15% to 19% of them singletons, with around a quarter in the top ten. Material: blood. The source is a woman between 18 and 29 years old with Graves' hyperthyroidism that later progressed to Graves' ophthalmopathy.

This clonotype occurred many times. The chain links TRBV20-1 to TRBJ1-2, with 8 bases aligning to TRBD1. This CDR3 has 14 residues. Germline V gives CDR1 DFQATT, CDR2 SNEGSKA (reference sequence). V dropped 5 bases and J dropped 4; count of bases not matched to a gene: 9. This chain's CDR3 is CSARGQGAGYGYTF. The DNA for the CDR3 is TGCAGTGCTCGAGGTCAGGGGGCAGGCTATGGCTACACCTTC.

This clonotype showed up many times. The V call is TRBV20-1, the J call TRBJ2-3; 7 bases fit TRBD2. The CDR3 consists of 14 residues. The germline V gene has CDR1 DFQATT and CDR2 SNEGSKA (reference sequence). The trim removed 3 bases at V and 0 bases at J, leaving 3 bases unmatched. The CDR3 bases are TGCAGTGCTAGTTTTAGCGGGAGCACAGATACGCAGTATTTT. Encoded protein: CSASFSGSTDTQYF.

In this sample, this clonotype turned up a few times. V is TRBV3-1 and J is TRBJ2-5, with 8 positions matching TRBD1. The germline V gene has CDR1 LGHDT and CDR2 YNNKEL (reference sequence). J lost 4 bases, V lost 1 base, and 11 bases had no gene match. The CDR3 runs 17 residues. The CDR3 DNA reads TGTGCCAGCAGCCAAGGCCGGCAGGGGGCATTCGGAGAGACCCAGTACTTC. Translating gives CASSQGRQGAFGETQYF.

At least ten counts were recorded for this clonotype. This chain uses TRBV18 with TRBJ1-1; D not resolved. Germline V gives CDR1 KGHSH, CDR2 LQKENI. The V gene lost 0 bases and the J gene lost 1 base, with 9 bases spanning the gap. The CDR3 spans 15 residues. The CDR3 DNA is TGTGCCAGCTCACCACCTTTCGGCCCGAACACTGAAGCTTTCTTT. It encodes CASSPPFGPNTEAFF.

The table lists this clonotype with many counts. The chain employs TRBV2 and TRBJ2-1; TRBD2 agrees at 10 bases. Trimming took 6 bases from V and 3 from J; bases not matched to a gene: 5. This CDR3 is 15 amino acids long. Germline V CDR1 and CDR2: SNHLY, FYNNEI. The CDR3: CASSELAGNYNEQFF. As DNA, the CDR3 is TGTGCCAGCAGCGAACTAGCGGGAAACTACAATGAGCAGTTCTTC.

At least ten counts were recorded for this clonotype. CDR3 sequence reads: CASSYGGLAETQYF. The CDR3 DNA reads as TGTGCCAGCAGTTATGGGGGGCTGGCCGAGACCCAGTACTTC. The rearrangement joins TRBV28 to TRBJ2-5; D may match TRBD1 or TRBD2 (6 bases each). Deletions cut 4 bases from V and 5 bases from J, with 14 bases between. CDR3 length: 14 amino acids. CDR1 MDHEN and CDR2 SYDVKM come from the germline V gene.

This chain connects TRBV27 to TRBJ1-1, with TRBD1 identical over 9 bases. V lost 5 bases to trimming and J lost 10 bases; unmatched junction nucleotides: 11. This CDR3 is built from 14 residues. The germline V gene encodes CDR1 MNHEY and CDR2 SMNVEV (reference sequence). This CDR3 is CASSITGGRFGAFF. The CDR3 region has the DNA TGTGCCAGCAGTATAACAGGGGGCAGGTTTGGAGCTTTCTTT.

V usage is TRBV27 and J usage is TRBJ2-7; tentatively, D is TRBD1 (6 bases). This CDR3 has 12 amino acids. The ends were cut back, 7 bases at V and 5 bases at J, with 12 bases in the middle. Germline CDR1 MNHEY, CDR2 SMNVEV (reference sequence). The CDR3 sequence is CASTSGAHEQYF. CDR3 DNA sequence: TGTGCCAGCACCTCAGGGGCCCACGAGCAGTACTTC.

This clonotype came up many times. The chain recombines TRBV5-1 with TRBJ2-7; TRBD2 is a possible D gene (6 bases). V was shortened by 0 bases and J by 3 bases, with 19 bases between the two germline ends. The CDR3 covers 17 residues. CDR1 SGHRS and CDR2 YFSETQ come from the germline V gene. The CDR3 nucleotides are TGCGCCAGCAGCTTGGTTCGTTCGGGGACTGCTTACTACGAGCAGTACTTC. Amino acid sequence: CASSLVRSGTAYYEQYF.

In its sample, this clonotype was seen many times. The V gene is TRBV3-1, the J gene TRBJ2-7; no definite D call. CDR3 length: 13 residues. V lost 1 base and J lost 3, with 7 bases in between. Germline-derived CDR1 and CDR2 are LGHDT and YNNKEL (reference sequence). The CDR3 loop reads CASSQGGNYEQYF. The CDR3 region has the DNA TGTGCCAGCAGCCAAGGAGGCAACTACGAGCAGTACTTC.

CDR3 sequence reads: CASSLNPGTSSSYEQYF. CDR3 DNA sequence: TGTGCCAGCAGCTTAAACCCCGGGACCTCCAGCTCCTACGAGCAGTACTTC. The chain couples TRBV11-2 to TRBJ2-7; tentatively, D is TRBD1 or TRBD2 (5 bases each). This CDR3 has 17 amino acids. Germline lookup yields CDR1 SGHAT and CDR2 FQNNGV. V was trimmed by 2 bases and J by 0 bases, leaving 17 bases between them.

This clonotype turned up a few times. The rearrangement joins TRBV5-5 to TRBJ2-7; TRBD1 agrees at 7 bases. CDR1 is SGHKS, CDR2 YYEKEE, per germline (reference sequence). V shed 0 bases, J shed 2 bases, and the junction held 2 bases outside the gene matches. The length of the CDR3 is 14 residues. In DNA form, the CDR3 reads TGTGCCAGCAGCTTGGTCGGGACAGCCTACGAGCAGTACTTC. Its protein is CASSLVGTAYEQYF.

As for this clonotype: This may be a read error, as it is one base from a much larger clone. The V call is TRBV5-1, the J call TRBJ2-5, with TRBD1 as a possible D gene (6 bases). Germline lookup yields CDR1 SGHRS and CDR2 YFSETQ. The CDR3 contains 15 residues. Between the trimmed V and J ends, which lost 0 bases and 8 bases, there was a span of 17 bases. The CDR3 nucleotides read TGCGCCAGCAGCTTGGCCGTCCCCAACAGGGATACCCAGTACTTC. This gives the protein CASSLAVPNRDTQYF.

V and J are TRBV6-1 and TRBJ2-7; D gene ambiguous. CDR1 and CDR2 from the germline V gene are MNHNS and SASEGT. Trimming removed 6 bases from V and 0 bases from J, with 21 bases in between. The CDR3 extends over 17 amino acids. CDR3 DNA sequence: TGTGCCAGCAGCCGCGCTCATTTCTTACCGAGCTCCTACGAGCAGTACTTC. It codes for CASSRAHFLPSSYEQYF.

This clonotype showed up many times. The V call is TRBV5-5, the J call TRBJ2-1; 7 bases map to TRBD1. The germline V gene encodes CDR1 SGHKS and CDR2 YYEKEE (reference sequence). The junction had 0 bases not matched to a gene; V was cut back by 3 bases and J by 3 bases. The CDR3 extends over 13 amino acids. The CDR3 reads CASSWDSYNEQFF. DNA of the CDR3: TGTGCCAGCAGCTGGGACAGCTACAATGAGCAGTTCTTC.

V usage is TRBV4-1 and J usage is TRBJ2-5, with D possibly being TRBD1 or TRBD2 (6 bases each). The germline V gene encodes CDR1 MGHRA and CDR2 YSYEKL. The CDR3 has 17 residues. The V and J ends lost 2 bases and 4 bases respectively, with 20 bases between them. In DNA form, the CDR3 reads TGCGCCAGCAGCCAATCCCCCCGGGGGCGAATAGGAGAGACCCAGTACTTC. It yields the protein CASSQSPRGRIGETQYF.

This clonotype was recorded at least ten times. The chain uses TRBV28 and TRBJ2-7; 8 positions match TRBD1. V lost 1 base, J lost 5 bases, and 7 bases stayed unmatched. CDR1 and CDR2 from the germline V gene are MDHEN and SYDVKM. CDR3 length: 15 residues. The chain's CDR3 is CASSLFQGAPHEQYF. The CDR3 DNA follows: TGTGCCAGCAGTTTATTTCAGGGGGCCCCGCACGAGCAGTACTTC.

This clonotype appeared a few times. The chain links TRBV29-1 to TRBJ1-6, with 7 bases matching TRBD1. V lost 6 bases to trimming and J lost 14 bases; unmatched junction nucleotides: 7. The CDR3 consists of 11 residues. Looked up from germline, CDR1 is SQVTM and CDR2 is ANQGSEA. Here the CDR3 DNA reads TGCAGCGTGGAGACAGGGCGATCCCTCCACTTT. Translated: CSVETGRSLHF.